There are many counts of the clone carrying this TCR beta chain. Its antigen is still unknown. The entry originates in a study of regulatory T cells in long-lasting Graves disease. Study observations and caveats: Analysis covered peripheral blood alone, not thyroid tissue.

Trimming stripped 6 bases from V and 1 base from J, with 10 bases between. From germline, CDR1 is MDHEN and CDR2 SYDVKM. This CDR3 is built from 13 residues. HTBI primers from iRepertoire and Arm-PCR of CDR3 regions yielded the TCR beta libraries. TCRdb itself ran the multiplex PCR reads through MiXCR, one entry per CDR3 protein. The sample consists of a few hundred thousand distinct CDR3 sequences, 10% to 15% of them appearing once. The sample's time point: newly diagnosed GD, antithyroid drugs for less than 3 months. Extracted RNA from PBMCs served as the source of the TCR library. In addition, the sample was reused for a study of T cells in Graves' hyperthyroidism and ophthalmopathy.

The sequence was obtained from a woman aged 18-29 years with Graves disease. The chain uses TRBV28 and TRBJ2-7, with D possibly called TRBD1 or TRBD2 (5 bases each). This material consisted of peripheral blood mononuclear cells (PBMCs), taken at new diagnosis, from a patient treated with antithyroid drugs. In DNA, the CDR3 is TGTGCCAGCAGCTCGGGGCGTTCCTACGAGCAGTACTTC. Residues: CASSSGRSYEQYF.